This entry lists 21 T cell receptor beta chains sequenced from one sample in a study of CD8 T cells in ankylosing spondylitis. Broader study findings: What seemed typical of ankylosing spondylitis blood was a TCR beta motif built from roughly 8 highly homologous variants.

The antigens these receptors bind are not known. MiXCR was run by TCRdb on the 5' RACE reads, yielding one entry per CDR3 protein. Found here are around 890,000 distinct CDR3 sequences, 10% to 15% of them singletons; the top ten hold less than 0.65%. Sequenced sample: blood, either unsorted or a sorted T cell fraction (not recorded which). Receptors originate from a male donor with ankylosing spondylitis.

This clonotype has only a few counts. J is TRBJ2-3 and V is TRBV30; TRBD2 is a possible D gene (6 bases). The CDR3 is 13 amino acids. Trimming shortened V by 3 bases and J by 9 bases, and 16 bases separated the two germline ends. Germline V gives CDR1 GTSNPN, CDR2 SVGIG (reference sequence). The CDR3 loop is CAWSGSRSGTQYF. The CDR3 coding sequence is TGTGCCTGGAGCGGGAGTCGGTCAGGCACGCAGTATTTT.

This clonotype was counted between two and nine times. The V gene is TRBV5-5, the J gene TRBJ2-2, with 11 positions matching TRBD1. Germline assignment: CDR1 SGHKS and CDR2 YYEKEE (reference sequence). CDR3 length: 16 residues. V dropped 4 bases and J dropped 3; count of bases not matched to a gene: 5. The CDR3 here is CASSHGTGGYTGELFF. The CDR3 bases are TGTGCCAGCAGCCACGGGACAGGGGGATACACCGGGGAGCTGTTTTTT.

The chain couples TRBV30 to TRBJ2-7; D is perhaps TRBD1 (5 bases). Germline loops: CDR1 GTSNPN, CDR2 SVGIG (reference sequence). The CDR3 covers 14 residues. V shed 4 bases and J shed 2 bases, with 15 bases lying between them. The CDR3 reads CAWNPGFGAYEQYF. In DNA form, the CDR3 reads TGTGCCTGGAACCCAGGGTTTGGGGCCTACGAGCAGTACTTC.

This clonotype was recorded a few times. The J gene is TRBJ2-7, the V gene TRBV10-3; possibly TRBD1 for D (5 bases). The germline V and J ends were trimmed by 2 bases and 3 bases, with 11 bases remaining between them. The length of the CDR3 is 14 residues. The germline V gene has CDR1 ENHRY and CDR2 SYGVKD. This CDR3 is CAISEGAVGYEQYF. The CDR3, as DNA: TGTGCCATCAGTGAGGGGGCGGTAGGCTACGAGCAGTACTTC.

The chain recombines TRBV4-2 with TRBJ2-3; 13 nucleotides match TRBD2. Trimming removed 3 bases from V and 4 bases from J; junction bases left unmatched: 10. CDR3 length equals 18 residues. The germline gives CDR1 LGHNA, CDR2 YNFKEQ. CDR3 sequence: CASSHLQTSGGAPDTQYF. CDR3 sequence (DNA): TGTGCCAGCAGCCACCTTCAAACTAGCGGGGGGGCCCCAGATACGCAGTATTTT.

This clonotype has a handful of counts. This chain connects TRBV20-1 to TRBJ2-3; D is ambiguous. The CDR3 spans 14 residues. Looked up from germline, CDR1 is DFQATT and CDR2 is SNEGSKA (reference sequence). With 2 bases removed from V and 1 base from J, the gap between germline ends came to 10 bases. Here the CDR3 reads CSARRSQRTDTQYF. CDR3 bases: TGCAGTGCTAGAAGGTCGCAGCGCACAGATACGCAGTATTTT.

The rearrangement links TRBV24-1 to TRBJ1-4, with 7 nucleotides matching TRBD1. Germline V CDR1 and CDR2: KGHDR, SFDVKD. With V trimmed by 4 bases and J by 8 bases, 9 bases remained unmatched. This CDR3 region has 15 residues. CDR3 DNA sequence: TGTGCCACCAGTGACTCGACAGGGCCTGGGGAAAAACTGTTTTTT. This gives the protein CATSDSTGPGEKLFF.

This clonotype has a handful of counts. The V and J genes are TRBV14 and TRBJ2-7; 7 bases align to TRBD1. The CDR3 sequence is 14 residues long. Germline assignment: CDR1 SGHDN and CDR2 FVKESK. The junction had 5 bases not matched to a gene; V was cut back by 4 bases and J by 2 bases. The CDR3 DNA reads TGTGCCAGCAGCCGGACAGGCCCTACCTACGAGCAGTACTTC. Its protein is CASSRTGPTYEQYF. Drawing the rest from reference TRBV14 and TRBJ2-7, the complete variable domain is EAGVTQFPSHSVIEKGQTVTLRCDPISGHDNLYWYRRVMGKEIKFLLHFVKESKQDESGMPNNRFLAERTGGTYSTLKVQPAELEDSGVYFCASSRTGPTYEQYFGPGTRLTVT.

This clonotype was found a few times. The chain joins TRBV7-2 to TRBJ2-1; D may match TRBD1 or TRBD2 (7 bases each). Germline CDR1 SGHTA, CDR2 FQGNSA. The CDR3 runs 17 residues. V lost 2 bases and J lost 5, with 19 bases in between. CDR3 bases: TGTGCCAGCAGCTTAAGGCGGGACTACAGGGGCCACAATGAGCAGTTCTTC. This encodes CASSLRRDYRGHNEQFF. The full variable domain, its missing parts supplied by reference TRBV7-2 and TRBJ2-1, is GAGVSQSPSNKVTEKGKDVELRCDPISGHTALYWYRQSLGQGLEFLIYFQGNSAPDKSGLPSDRFSAERTGGSVSTLTIQRTQQEDSAVYLCASSLRRDYRGHNEQFFGPGTRLTVL.

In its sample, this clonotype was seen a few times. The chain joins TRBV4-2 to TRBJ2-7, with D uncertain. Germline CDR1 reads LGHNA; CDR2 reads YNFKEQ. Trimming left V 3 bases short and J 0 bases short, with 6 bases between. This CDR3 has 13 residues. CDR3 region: CASSQLNSYEQYF. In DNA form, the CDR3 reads TGTGCCAGCAGCCAGCTTAACTCCTACGAGCAGTACTTC.

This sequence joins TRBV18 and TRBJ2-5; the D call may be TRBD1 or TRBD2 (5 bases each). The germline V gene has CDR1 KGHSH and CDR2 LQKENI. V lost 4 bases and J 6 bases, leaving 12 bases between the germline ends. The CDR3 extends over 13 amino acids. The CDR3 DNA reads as TGTGCCAGCTCACGGGACCTTTATAAGACCCAGTACTTC. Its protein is CASSRDLYKTQYF.

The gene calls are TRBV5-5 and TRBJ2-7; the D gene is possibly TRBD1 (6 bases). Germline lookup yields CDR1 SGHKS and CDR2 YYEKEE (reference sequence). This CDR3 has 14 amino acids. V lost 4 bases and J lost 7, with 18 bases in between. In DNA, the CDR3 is TGTGCCAGCAGCCCGGACGGACAGTACTTGGAGCAGTACTTC. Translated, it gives CASSPDGQYLEQYF.

The CDR3, as DNA: TGTGCCAGCAGCCCGCCCGGGACAGGGGCTGAAAAACTGTTTTTT. It specifies CASSPPGTGAEKLFF. The V and J genes are TRBV5-5 and TRBJ1-4; 10 bases match TRBD1. The CDR3 spans 15 residues. Germline V CDR1 and CDR2: SGHKS, YYEKEE (reference sequence). The V and J ends lost 4 bases and 7 bases, in that order; junction bases with no gene match: 7. The complete variable domain, with remaining parts taken from reference TRBV5-5 and TRBJ1-4, reads DAGVTQSPTHLIKTRGQQVTLRCSPISGHKSVSWYQQVLGQGPQFIFQYYEKEERGRGNFPDRFSARQFPNYSSELNVNALLLGDSALYLCASSPPGTGAEKLFFGSGTQLSVL.

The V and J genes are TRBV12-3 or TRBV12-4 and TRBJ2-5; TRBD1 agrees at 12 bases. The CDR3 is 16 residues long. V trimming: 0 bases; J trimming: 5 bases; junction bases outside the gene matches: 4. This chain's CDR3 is CASSLAGTGGAETQYF. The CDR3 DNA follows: TGTGCCAGCAGTTTAGCAGGGACAGGGGGCGCGGAGACCCAGTACTTC.

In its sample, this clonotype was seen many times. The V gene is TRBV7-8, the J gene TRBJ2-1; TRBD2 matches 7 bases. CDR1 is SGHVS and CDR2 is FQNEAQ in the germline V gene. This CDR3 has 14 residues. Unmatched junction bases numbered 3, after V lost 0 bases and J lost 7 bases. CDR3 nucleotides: TGTGCCAGCAGCTTAGCGGGAGGGAATAATGAGCAGTTCTTC. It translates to CASSLAGGNNEQFF.

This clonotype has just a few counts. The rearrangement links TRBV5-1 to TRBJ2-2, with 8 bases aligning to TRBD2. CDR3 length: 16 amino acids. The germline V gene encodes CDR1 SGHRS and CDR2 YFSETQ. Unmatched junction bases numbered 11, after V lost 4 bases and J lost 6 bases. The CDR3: CASSARGLASAGELFF. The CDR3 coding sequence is TGCGCCAGCAGCGCACGAGGACTAGCCTCTGCCGGGGAGCTGTTTTTT.

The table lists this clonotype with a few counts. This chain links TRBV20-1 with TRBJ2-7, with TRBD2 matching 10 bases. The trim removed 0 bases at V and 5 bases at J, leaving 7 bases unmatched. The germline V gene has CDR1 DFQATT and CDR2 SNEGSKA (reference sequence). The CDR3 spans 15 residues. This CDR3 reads CSARDPLAGSHEQYF. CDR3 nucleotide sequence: TGCAGTGCTAGAGACCCACTAGCGGGGTCTCACGAGCAGTACTTC.

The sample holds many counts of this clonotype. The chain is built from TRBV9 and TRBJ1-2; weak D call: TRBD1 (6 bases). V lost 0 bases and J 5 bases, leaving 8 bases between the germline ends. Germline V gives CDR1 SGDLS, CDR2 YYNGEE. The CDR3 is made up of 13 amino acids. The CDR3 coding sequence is TGTGCCAGCAGCGTAGGGACAGAATATGGCTACACCTTC. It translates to CASSVGTEYGYTF.

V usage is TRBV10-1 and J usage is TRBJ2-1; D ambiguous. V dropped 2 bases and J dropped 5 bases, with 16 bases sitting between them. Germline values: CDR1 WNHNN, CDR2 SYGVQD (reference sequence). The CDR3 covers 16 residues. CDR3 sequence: CASSERAAELNNEQFF. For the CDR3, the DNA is TGCGCCAGCAGTGAGAGGGCGGCGGAGTTAAACAATGAGCAGTTCTTC.

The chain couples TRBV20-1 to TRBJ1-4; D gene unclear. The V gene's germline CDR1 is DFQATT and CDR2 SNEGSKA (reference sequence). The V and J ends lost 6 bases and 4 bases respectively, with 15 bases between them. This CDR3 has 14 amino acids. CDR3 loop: CSAPRPLVNEKLFF. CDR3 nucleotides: TGCAGTGCCCCGAGGCCCTTAGTTAATGAAAAACTGTTTTTT.

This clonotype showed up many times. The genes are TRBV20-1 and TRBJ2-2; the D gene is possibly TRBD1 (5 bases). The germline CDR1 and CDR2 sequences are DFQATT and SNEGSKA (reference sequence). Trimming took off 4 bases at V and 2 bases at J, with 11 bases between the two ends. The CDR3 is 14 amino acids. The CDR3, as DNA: TGCAGTGCTACTTATGACAGCAACACCGGGGAGCTGTTTTTT. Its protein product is CSATYDSNTGELFF.